This record covers a single TCR beta chain. Its cognate antigen is unknown. This record belongs to a study of cytomegalovirus exposure and HLA in healthy donors. The CDR3 loop spans 13 amino acids. With 6 bases removed from V and 2 bases from J, the gap between germline ends came to 12 bases. The germline V gene encodes CDR1 SGHNT and CDR2 YYREEE (reference sequence). General study points: A later analysis appeared to link common viral pathogens to several of the most significant clusters.

Primers included in the PCR were 60 Vbeta and 13 Jbeta primers. Using immunoSEQ multiplex PCR, the repertoire was profiled, and TCRdb retains in-frame clones only, with some absent. The sample includes 150,000 to 190,000 clones, approximately 81% of them seen just once. This clonotype was sampled from a man aged 18-30 years in good health and CMV-seronegative. This sequence joins TRBV5-4 and TRBJ2-7; D is undetermined. Sequences were obtained from PBMCs. Here the CDR3 DNA reads TGTGCCAGCACCCGAACGGGTACCTACGAGCAGTACTTC. Protein sequence: CASTRTGTYEQYF.